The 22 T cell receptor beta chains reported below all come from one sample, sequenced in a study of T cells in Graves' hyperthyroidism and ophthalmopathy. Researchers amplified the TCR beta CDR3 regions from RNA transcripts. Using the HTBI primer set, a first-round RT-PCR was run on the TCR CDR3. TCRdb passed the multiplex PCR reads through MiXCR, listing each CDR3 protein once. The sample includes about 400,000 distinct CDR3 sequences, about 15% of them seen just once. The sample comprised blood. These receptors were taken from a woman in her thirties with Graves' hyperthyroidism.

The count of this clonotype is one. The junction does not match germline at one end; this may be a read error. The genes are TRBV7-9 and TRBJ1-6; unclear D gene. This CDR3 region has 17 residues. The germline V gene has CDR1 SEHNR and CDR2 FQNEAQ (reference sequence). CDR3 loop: CASSLAPPSSYNSPLHF. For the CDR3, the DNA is TGTGCCAGCAGCCTAGCTCCGCCGAGCTCCTATAATTCACCCCTCCACTTT.

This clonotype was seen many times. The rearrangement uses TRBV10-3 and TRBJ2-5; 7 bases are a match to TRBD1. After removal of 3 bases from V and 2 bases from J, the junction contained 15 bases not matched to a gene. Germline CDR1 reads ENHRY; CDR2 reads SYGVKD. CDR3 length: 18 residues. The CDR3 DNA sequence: TGTGCCATCAGTGAAGAGGGAAAGATCGCAGGGGGTCAAGAGACCCAGTACTTC. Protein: CAISEEGKIAGGQETQYF.

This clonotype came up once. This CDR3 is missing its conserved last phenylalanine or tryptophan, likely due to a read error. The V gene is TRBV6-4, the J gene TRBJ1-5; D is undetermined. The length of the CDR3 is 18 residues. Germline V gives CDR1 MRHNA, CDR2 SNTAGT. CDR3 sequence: CASSYSAPGHVVYQPQHS. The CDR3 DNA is TGTGCCAGCAGTTACTCAGCCCCGGGCCACGTTGTATATCAGCCCCAGCATTCT.

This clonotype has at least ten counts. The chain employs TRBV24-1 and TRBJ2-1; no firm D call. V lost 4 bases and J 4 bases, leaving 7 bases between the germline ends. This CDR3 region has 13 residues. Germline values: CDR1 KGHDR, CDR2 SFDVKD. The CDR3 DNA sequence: TGTGCCACCAGTGACTCTATATACAATGAGCAGTTCTTC. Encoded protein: CATSDSIYNEQFF.

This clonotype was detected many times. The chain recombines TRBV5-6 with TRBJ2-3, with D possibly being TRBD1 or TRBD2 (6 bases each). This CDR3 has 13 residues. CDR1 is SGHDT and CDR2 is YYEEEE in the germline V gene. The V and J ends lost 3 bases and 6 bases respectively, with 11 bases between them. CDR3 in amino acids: CASSWRGDDTQYF. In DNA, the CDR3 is TGTGCCAGCAGCTGGAGGGGGGACGATACGCAGTATTTT.

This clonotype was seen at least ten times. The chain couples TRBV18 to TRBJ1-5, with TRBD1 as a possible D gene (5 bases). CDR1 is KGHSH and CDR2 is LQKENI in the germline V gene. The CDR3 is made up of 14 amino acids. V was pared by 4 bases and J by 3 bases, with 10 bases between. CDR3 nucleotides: TGTGCCAGCTCACTCCCGGGGCCCAATCAGCCCCAGCATTTT. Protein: CASSLPGPNQPQHF.

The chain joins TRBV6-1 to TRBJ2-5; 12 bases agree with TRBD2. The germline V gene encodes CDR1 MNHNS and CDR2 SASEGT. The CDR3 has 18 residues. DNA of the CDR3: TGTGCTATCACCCGGGCTAGCGGGAGGGGGACGGGGCAAGAGACCCAGTACTTC. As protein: CAITRASGRGTGQETQYF.

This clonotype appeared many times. CDR3 sequence reads: CASSLEEGYQETQYF. In DNA, the CDR3 is TGTGCCAGCAGCTTAGAGGAGGGGTACCAAGAGACCCAGTACTTC. J is TRBJ2-5 and V is TRBV7-8; maybe TRBD2 (6 bases). Deletions cut 1 base from V and 0 bases from J, with 9 bases between. There are 15 residues in the CDR3. Germline CDR1 reads SGHVS; CDR2 reads FQNEAQ.

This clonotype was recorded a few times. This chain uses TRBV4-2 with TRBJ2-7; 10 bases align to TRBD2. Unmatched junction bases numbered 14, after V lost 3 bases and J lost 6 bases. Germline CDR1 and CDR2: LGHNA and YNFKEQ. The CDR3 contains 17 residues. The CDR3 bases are TGTGCCAGCAGCCAGGAAATCACCGGGACTAGCGAGCTCGAGCAGTACTTC. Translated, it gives CASSQEITGTSELEQYF.

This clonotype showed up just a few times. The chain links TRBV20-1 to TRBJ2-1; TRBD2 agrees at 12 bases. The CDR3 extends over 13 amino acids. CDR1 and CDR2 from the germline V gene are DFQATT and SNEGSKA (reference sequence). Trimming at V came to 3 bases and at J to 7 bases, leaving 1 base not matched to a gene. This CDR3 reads CSASGLAGNEQFF. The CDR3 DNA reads TGCAGTGCTAGCGGACTAGCGGGGAATGAGCAGTTCTTC.

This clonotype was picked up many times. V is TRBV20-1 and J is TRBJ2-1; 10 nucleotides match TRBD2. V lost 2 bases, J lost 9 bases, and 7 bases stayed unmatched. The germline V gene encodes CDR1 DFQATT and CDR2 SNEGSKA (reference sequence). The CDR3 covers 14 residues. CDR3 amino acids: CSARLAGANGEQFF. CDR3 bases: TGCAGTGCTAGACTAGCGGGAGCAAATGGTGAGCAGTTCTTC.

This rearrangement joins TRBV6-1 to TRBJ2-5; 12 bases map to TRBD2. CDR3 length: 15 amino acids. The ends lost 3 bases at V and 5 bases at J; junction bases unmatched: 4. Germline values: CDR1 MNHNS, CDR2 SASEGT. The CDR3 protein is CASSDPGLAGETQYF. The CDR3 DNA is TGTGCCAGCAGTGACCCGGGACTAGCGGGCGAGACCCAGTACTTC.

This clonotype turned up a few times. CDR3 DNA sequence: TGTGCCAGCTCGAAAGGGGCAGATACGCAGTATTTT. Translation gives CASSKGADTQYF. The chain recombines TRBV12-3 or TRBV12-4 with TRBJ2-3; the D gene is possibly TRBD1 (5 bases). Trimming removed 8 bases at V and 4 bases at J, with 10 bases between. The CDR3 contains 12 residues.

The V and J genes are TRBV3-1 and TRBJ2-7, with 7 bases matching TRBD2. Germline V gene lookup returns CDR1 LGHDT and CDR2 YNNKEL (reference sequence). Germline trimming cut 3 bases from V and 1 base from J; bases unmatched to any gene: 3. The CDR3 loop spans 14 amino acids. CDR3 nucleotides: TGTGCCAGCAGCCACGGGACTACATCCTACGAGCAGTACTTC. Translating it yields CASSHGTTSYEQYF.

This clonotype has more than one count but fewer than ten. CDR3 loop: CSVAASGRNEQFF. In DNA form, the CDR3 reads TGCAGCGTTGCGGCTAGCGGGAGGAATGAGCAGTTCTTC. The chain couples TRBV29-1 to TRBJ2-1; 11 positions match TRBD2. There are 13 residues in the CDR3. V was pared by 4 bases and J by 7 bases, with 3 bases of the junction left unmatched. Per germline, CDR1 SQVTM and CDR2 ANQGSEA.

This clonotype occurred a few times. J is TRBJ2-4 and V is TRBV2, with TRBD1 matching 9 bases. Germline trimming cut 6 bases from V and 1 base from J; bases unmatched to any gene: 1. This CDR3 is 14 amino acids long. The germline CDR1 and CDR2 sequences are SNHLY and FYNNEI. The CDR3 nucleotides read TGTGCCAGCAGACAGGGGGCGGCCAAAAACATTCAGTACTTC. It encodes CASRQGAAKNIQYF.

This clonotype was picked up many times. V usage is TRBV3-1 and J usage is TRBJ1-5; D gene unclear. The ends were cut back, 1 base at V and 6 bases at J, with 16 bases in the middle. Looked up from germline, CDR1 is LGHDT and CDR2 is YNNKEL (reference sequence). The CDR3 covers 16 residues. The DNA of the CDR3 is TGTGCCAGCAGCCAAGTCCTCACGGCGGGTCCTCAGCCCCAGCATTTT. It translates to CASSQVLTAGPQPQHF. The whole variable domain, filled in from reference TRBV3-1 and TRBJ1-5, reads DTAVSQTPKYLVTQMGNDKSIKCEQNLGHDTMYWYKQDSKKFLKIMFSYNNKELIINETVPNRFSPKSPDKAHLNLHINSLELGDSAVYFCASSQVLTAGPQPQHFGDGTRLSIL.

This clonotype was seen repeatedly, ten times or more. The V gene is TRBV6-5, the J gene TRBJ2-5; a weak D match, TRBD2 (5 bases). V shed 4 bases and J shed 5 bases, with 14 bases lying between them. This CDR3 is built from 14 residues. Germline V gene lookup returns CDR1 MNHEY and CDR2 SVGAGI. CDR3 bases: TGTGCCAGCAGTTCGGACCTAGCCGGGGAGACCCAGTACTTC. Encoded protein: CASSSDLAGETQYF.

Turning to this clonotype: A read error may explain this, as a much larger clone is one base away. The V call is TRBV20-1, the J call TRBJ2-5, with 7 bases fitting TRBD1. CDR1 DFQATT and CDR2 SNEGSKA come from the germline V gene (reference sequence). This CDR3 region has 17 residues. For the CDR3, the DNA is TGCAGTGCCCGGGACGCCACAGGGGCAGGGCTTCAAGGGACCCAGTACTTC. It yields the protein CSARDATGAGLQGTQYF.

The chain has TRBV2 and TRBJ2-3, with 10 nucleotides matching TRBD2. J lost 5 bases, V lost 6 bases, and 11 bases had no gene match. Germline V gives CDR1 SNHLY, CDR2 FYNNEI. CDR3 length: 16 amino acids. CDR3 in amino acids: CASSLPEREGQDTQYF. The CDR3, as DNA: TGTGCCAGCAGCCTCCCCGAGCGGGAGGGCCAAGATACGCAGTATTTT.

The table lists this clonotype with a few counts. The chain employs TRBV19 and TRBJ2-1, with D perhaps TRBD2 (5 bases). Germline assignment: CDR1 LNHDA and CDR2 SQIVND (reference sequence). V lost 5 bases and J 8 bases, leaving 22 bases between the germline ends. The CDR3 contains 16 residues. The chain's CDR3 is CASSPASGIPPDEQFF. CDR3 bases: TGTGCCAGTAGTCCTGCGTCGGGGATCCCACCGGATGAGCAGTTCTTC.

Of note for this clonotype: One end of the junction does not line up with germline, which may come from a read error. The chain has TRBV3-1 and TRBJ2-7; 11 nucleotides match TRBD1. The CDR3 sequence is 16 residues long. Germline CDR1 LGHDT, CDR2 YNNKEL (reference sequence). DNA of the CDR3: TGTGCCAGCAGCCTATTCAGGACAGGGGGCTCCCACGAGCAGTACTTC. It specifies CASSLFRTGGSHEQYF.